Following are 26 T cell receptor beta chains from one sample sequenced in a study of healthy donors' naive CD4 and CD8 T cells. Each TCR library used around 500 ng of total RNA and a linear amplification protocol. TCRdb reanalysed the reads using MiXCR and keeps one entry per CDR3 protein. This sample carries approximately 180,000 distinct CDR3 sequences, nearly 75% of them seen once, and the ten largest clones take 2% to 2.5%. The sample was naive CD4+ and CD8+ T cells sorted from blood, pooled from several donors. These receptors came from a pool of human donors in good health; the sample pools cells from several healthy donors.

The chain links TRBV19 to TRBJ1-2; unclear D gene. Trimming removed 2 bases at V and 8 bases at J, with 15 bases between. CDR1 and CDR2 from the germline V gene are LNHDA and SQIVND (reference sequence). CDR3 length equals 14 residues. CDR3 nucleotide sequence: TGTGCCAGTAGTATACTCTTGGTCGGCTCGGGCTACACCTTC. Its protein is CASSILLVGSGYTF. The full variable domain, with the rest looked up from reference TRBV19 and TRBJ1-2, is DGGITQSPKYLFRKEGQNVTLSCEQNLNHDAMYWYRQDPGQGLRLIYYSQIVNDFQKGDIAEGYSVSREKKESFPLTVTSAQKNPTAFYLCASSILLVGSGYTFGSGTRLTVV.

The chain employs TRBV29-1 and TRBJ2-7; maybe TRBD1 (6 bases). The V end was cut by 5 bases, the J end by 0 bases, with 8 bases between. This CDR3 is built from 12 residues. In germline, CDR1 is SQVTM, CDR2 ANQGSEA. The DNA of the CDR3 is TGCAGCGTTTCGGACAGCTCCTACGAGCAGTACTTC. Encoded protein: CSVSDSSYEQYF.

This sequence joins TRBV7-9 and TRBJ2-1; D call uncertain. The CDR3 totals 12 residues. Germline loops: CDR1 SEHNR, CDR2 FQNEAQ (reference sequence). V lost 1 base to trimming and J lost 7 bases, with 5 bases between them. DNA for the CDR3: TGTGCCAGCAGCTTAGAGTGGAATGAGCAGTTCTTC. Translated, it gives CASSLEWNEQFF.

The J gene is TRBJ2-7, the V gene TRBV29-1; 7 bases match TRBD1. This CDR3 is built from 14 residues. Germline V gene sequence: CDR1 SQVTM, CDR2 ANQGSEA. The V gene end was trimmed by 3 bases and the J gene end by 5 bases; junction bases not matched to a gene: 10. CDR3 protein: CSVDYEGAGNEQYF. Here the CDR3 DNA reads TGCAGCGTTGATTACGAGGGGGCTGGGAACGAGCAGTACTTC.

The V call is TRBV11-2, the J call TRBJ2-1, with 15 positions matching TRBD2. CDR3 size: 16 residues. V shed 8 bases and J 5 bases; nucleotides not matched to a gene: 7. Germline CDR1 SGHAT, CDR2 FQNNGV. The CDR3 DNA reads TGTGCCAGCTTCGGGACTAGCGGGGGGTCTCACAATGAGCAGTTCTTC. Protein product: CASFGTSGGSHNEQFF. Using reference TRBV11-2 and TRBJ2-1 for the parts outside the CDR3, the full variable domain is EAGVAQSPRYKIIEKRQSVAFWCNPISGHATLYWYQQILGQGPKLLIQFQNNGVVDDSQLPKDRFSAERLKGVDSTLKIQPAKLEDSAVYLCASFGTSGGSHNEQFFGPGTRLTVL.

The gene calls are TRBV27 and TRBJ2-7, with unresolved D. CDR3 size: 13 residues. V was pared by 7 bases and J by 7 bases, with 17 bases between. Germline CDR1 MNHEY, CDR2 SMNVEV (reference sequence). The CDR3 region has the DNA TGTGCCAGCAACCTAACAGATTGGAATGAGCAGTACTTC. This codes for CASNLTDWNEQYF.

This clonotype has just a few counts. The chain joins TRBV19 to TRBJ1-5; no reliable D call. CDR3 length equals 12 residues. The V gene's germline CDR1 is LNHDA and CDR2 SQIVND (reference sequence). V lost 10 bases and J lost 3, with 10 bases in between. Written as DNA, the CDR3 is TGTGCCACCTCAGGCGTCAATCAGCCCCAGCATTTT. It encodes CATSGVNQPQHF.

This chain's CDR3 is CASSLGQGPYGYTF. CDR3 coding DNA: TGTGCCAGCAGTCTGGGACAGGGGCCCTATGGCTACACCTTC. This chain links TRBV12-3 or TRBV12-4 with TRBJ1-2; 10 positions agree with TRBD1. V trimming: 5 bases; J trimming: 4 bases; junction bases outside the gene matches: 4. The CDR3 contains 14 residues.

The gene calls are TRBV29-1 and TRBJ2-7; TRBD2 is a possible D gene (5 bases). Germline V CDR1 and CDR2: SQVTM, ANQGSEA. V dropped 7 bases and J dropped 0 bases, with 13 bases sitting between them. The CDR3 consists of 13 residues. The CDR3 protein is CSATSGLSYEQYF. For the CDR3, the DNA is TGCAGCGCCACGAGTGGACTCTCCTACGAGCAGTACTTC.

This chain uses TRBV19 with TRBJ2-2; 9 nucleotides agree with TRBD1. The CDR3 has 15 amino acids. Germline loops: CDR1 LNHDA, CDR2 SQIVND (reference sequence). Unmatched junction bases numbered 7, after V lost 7 bases and J lost 4 bases. CDR3 region: CASTLDRGLTGELFF. The CDR3 DNA sequence: TGTGCCAGTACCCTGGACAGGGGACTCACCGGGGAGCTGTTTTTT.

This clonotype was counted a single time. The rearrangement links TRBV6-6 to TRBJ2-7, with no clear D. V gave up 0 bases and J gave up 3 bases, with 12 bases separating them. The germline V gene has CDR1 MNHNY and CDR2 SVGAGI (reference sequence). The CDR3 is made up of 15 amino acids. The CDR3 spells CASSYSRDNGYEQYF. The CDR3, as DNA: TGTGCCAGCAGTTACTCTCGCGACAACGGCTACGAGCAGTACTTC.

The V gene is TRBV6-5, the J gene TRBJ2-7, with TRBD1 matching 10 bases. The CDR3 sequence is 17 residues long. Germline-derived CDR1 and CDR2 are MNHEY and SVGAGI. Trimming took 5 bases from V and 4 from J; bases not matched to a gene: 14. CDR3 nucleotides: TGTGCCAGCAGTACGATATGGGGTGACAGGGGGCTTTACGAGCAGTACTTC. Translation: CASSTIWGDRGLYEQYF.

The rearrangement links TRBV10-3 to TRBJ2-7, with a weak D call TRBD2 (5 bases). V was clipped by 2 bases and J by 4 bases, with 15 bases between them. The length of the CDR3 is 15 residues. Germline CDR1 is ENHRY and CDR2 is SYGVKD. The CDR3 DNA sequence: TGTGCCATCAGTGAGCCGGGGTCTGGTAGGTACGAGCAGTACTTC. This sequence encodes CAISEPGSGRYEQYF.

This rearrangement joins TRBV11-2 to TRBJ2-5, with TRBD1 as a possible D gene (5 bases). V was trimmed by 2 bases and J by 2 bases, leaving 6 bases between them. Germline V gene data show CDR1 as SGHAT and CDR2 as FQNNGV. CDR3 length: 13 amino acids. Here the CDR3 DNA reads TGTGCCAGCAGCTTACCAGGGCAAGAGACCCAGTACTTC. It specifies CASSLPGQETQYF.

The chain recombines TRBV5-1 with TRBJ2-1; TRBD2 matches 12 bases. Germline values: CDR1 SGHRS, CDR2 YFSETQ. The CDR3 extends over 15 amino acids. Trimming cost V 1 base and J 6 bases; bases outside gene matches: 2. The CDR3 loop reads CASSLKTSGGNEQFF. The CDR3 DNA reads TGCGCCAGCAGCTTGAAGACTAGCGGGGGCAATGAGCAGTTCTTC.

The genes are TRBV6-1 and TRBJ2-3, with D possibly being TRBD2 (6 bases). Trimming shortened V by 6 bases and J by 4 bases, and 14 bases separated the two germline ends. Per germline, CDR1 MNHNS and CDR2 SASEGT. The CDR3 sequence is 14 residues long. CDR3 in amino acids: CASSATSAADTQYF. CDR3 DNA: TGTGCCAGCAGCGCGACTAGTGCGGCAGATACGCAGTATTTT.

This clonotype is a singleton in its sample. The chain recombines TRBV20-1 with TRBJ1-1; the D gene is possibly TRBD1 (6 bases). CDR1 and CDR2 (germline): DFQATT, SNEGSKA (reference sequence). V lost 0 bases and J lost 1, with 15 bases in between. The CDR3 runs to 16 residues. The DNA of the CDR3 is TGCAGTGCTAGAGATGAGGGGGGCTTAAGGAACACTGAAGCTTTCTTT. Encoded protein: CSARDEGGLRNTEAFF.

The chain is built from TRBV5-4 and TRBJ1-3, with a possible D match to TRBD1 (5 bases). Germline values: CDR1 SGHNT, CDR2 YYREEE (reference sequence). The CDR3 consists of 16 residues. V lost 1 base and J lost 1, with 12 bases in between. CDR3 sequence reads: CASSLWVGGSGNTIYF. Written as DNA, the CDR3 is TGTGCCAGCAGCTTGTGGGTCGGGGGTTCTGGAAACACCATATATTTT.

This clonotype was seen a single time. This chain uses TRBV15 with TRBJ2-1; maybe TRBD1 (5 bases). There are 16 residues in the CDR3. The germline gives CDR1 LNHNV, CDR2 YYDKDF (reference sequence). The V gene lost 5 bases and the J gene lost 6 bases, with 20 bases spanning the gap. CDR3 sequence (DNA): TGTGCCACCAGCTCGTCGAAGCAGGGTCTCCGCAATGAGCAGTTCTTC. Its translation: CATSSSKQGLRNEQFF.

The genes are TRBV30 and TRBJ1-4, with D possibly matching TRBD1 (6 bases). This CDR3 region has 14 residues. V lost 1 base and J 7 bases, leaving 13 bases between the germline ends. CDR1 and CDR2 from the germline V gene are GTSNPN and SVGIG (reference sequence). The CDR3 here is CAWSGGGGSEKLFF. CDR3 sequence (DNA): TGTGCCTGGAGTGGTGGCGGGGGCAGTGAAAAACTGTTTTTT. The whole variable domain, remainder taken from reference TRBV30 and TRBJ1-4, is SQTIHQWPATLVQPVGSPLSLECTVEGTSNPNLYWYRQAAGRGLQLLFYSVGIGQISSEVPQNLSASRPQDRQFILSSKKLLLSDSGFYLCAWSGGGGSEKLFFGSGTQLSVL.

The chain is built from TRBV6-2 or TRBV6-3 and TRBJ2-3, with D perhaps assigned TRBD1 or TRBD2 (5 bases each). The CDR3 runs to 14 residues. V lost 10 bases and J lost 8, with 22 bases in between. From germline, CDR1 is MNHEY and CDR2 SVGEGT. In DNA, the CDR3 is TGTGCCAACAACCGACGGGGACCGGGTTTTACGCAGTATTTT. It specifies CANNRRGPGFTQYF.

This chain links TRBV6-5 with TRBJ2-3, with a tentative D call TRBD2 (5 bases). Trimming pared 4 bases from V and 1 base from J, leaving 9 bases between. The CDR3 runs 14 residues. CDR1 and CDR2 from the germline V gene are MNHEY and SVGAGI. The CDR3 bases are TGTGCCAGCAGTTGGGAGTCCGGCACAGATACGCAGTATTTT. This sequence encodes CASSWESGTDTQYF.

V gene TRBV6-5 combines with J gene TRBJ1-2, with D possibly being TRBD1 (6 bases). The ends were cut back, 6 bases at V and 5 bases at J, with 13 bases in the middle. Germline CDR1 is MNHEY and CDR2 is SVGAGI. The CDR3 runs to 13 residues. The CDR3 nucleotides read TGTGCCAGCAGACCCTACAGGGAGTATGGCTACACCTTC. Translated: CASRPYREYGYTF.

The chain is built from TRBV4-3 and TRBJ2-7, with D perhaps assigned TRBD1 or TRBD2 (5 bases each). This CDR3 region has 15 residues. Germline V gene data show CDR1 as LGHNA and CDR2 as YSLEER. The ends were cut back, 3 bases at V and 3 bases at J, with 15 bases in the middle. CDR3 bases: TGCGCCAGCAGCCAGTCCGGGACGGCGTTCTACGAGCAGTACTTC. Its protein product is CASSQSGTAFYEQYF.

V is TRBV30 and J is TRBJ1-5; D is unclear. CDR1 is GTSNPN and CDR2 is SVGIG in the germline V gene (reference sequence). The CDR3 length is 13 residues. Between the trimmed V and J ends, which lost 1 base and 0 bases, there was a span of 4 bases. CDR3: CAWSEHSNQPQHF. CDR3 bases: TGTGCCTGGAGTGAGCATAGCAATCAGCCCCAGCATTTT.

The chain employs TRBV19 and TRBJ2-1, with 11 bases aligning to TRBD2. V trimming: 6 bases; J trimming: 4 bases; junction bases outside the gene matches: 8. The CDR3 totals 16 residues. Germline values: CDR1 LNHDA, CDR2 SQIVND (reference sequence). CDR3 region: CASSPTGTSGYNEQFF. The CDR3, as DNA: TGTGCCAGTAGCCCAACCGGGACTAGCGGATACAATGAGCAGTTCTTC.